Listed below are T cell receptor beta chains from one sample, sequenced in a study of blood T cells in healthy people across ages. TCRdb re-called the 5' RACE reads with MiXCR, one entry per CDR3 protein. Of some 1.1 million distinct CDR3 sequences listed, 35% to 40% were seen once; the top ten hold less than 15%. The specimen sequenced was blood. The receptors shown here come from a man younger than 35 in good health. CDR3s include the opening cysteine and the closing phenylalanine or tryptophan. D genes are given only for firm matches. Expanded clones are given a class, and other clones once, few, many or no size at all.

NA	TRBJ1-2	TRBV6-1	NA	TGTGCCAGCAGTGACACCGGGACTGTTCGTGGCTACACCTTC	CASSDTGTVRGYTF
NA	TRBJ1-5	TRBV27	NA	TGTGCCAGCAGGGCACAGGGAGATCAGCCCCAGCATTTT	CASRAQGDQPQHF
NA	TRBJ1-1	TRBV6-5	TRBD1	TGTGCCAGCAGTTCGGGGGGACAGGGTTTGAACACTGAAGCTTTCTTT	CASSSGGQGLNTEAFF
NA	TRBJ1-4	TRBV4-3	NA	TGCGCCAGCAGCTTGTATGGGGCAACTAATGAAAAACTGTTTTTT	CASSLYGATNEKLFF
NA	TRBJ2-2	TRBV5-1	NA	TGCGCCAGCAGCCACGTCGGTCCCCCGGACACCGGGGAGCTGTTTTTT	CASSHVGPPDTGELFF
few	TRBJ1-1	TRBV29-1	NA	TGCAGCGTTCGACCTCGTTTAAACACTGAAGCTTTCTTT	CSVRPRLNTEAFF
NA	TRBJ2-1	TRBV6-2/TRBV6-3	TRBD1	TGTGCCAGCAGTTACCAACGGGACAGCTCCTACAATGAGCAGTTCTTC	CASSYQRDSSYNEQFF
NA	TRBJ2-1	TRBV5-1	TRBD1	TGCGCCAGCAGCTTGAGACAGGGAATAGGAGGTGAGCAGTTCTTC	CASSLRQGIGGEQFF
NA	TRBJ1-2	TRBV11-2	NA	TGTGCCAGCAGCTTCGGCGCAGGGACTAACCATGGCTACACCTTC	CASSFGAGTNHGYTF
few	TRBJ1-2	TRBV15	NA	TGTGCCACCAGCAGAGACCCCGCGGTCACAGGGAAAGCTAACTATGGCTACACCTTC	CATSRDPAVTGKANYGYTF
NA	TRBJ2-1	TRBV4-2	TRBD2	TGTGCCAGCAGCCTCCGGACTAGCGGGGACCTCTCCTACAATGAGCAGTTCTTC	CASSLRTSGDLSYNEQFF
NA	TRBJ2-2	TRBV7-6	TRBD1	TGTGCCAGCAGCTTAGAAGGGTGGACAGGGTTCACCGGGGAGCTGTTTTTT	CASSLEGWTGFTGELFF
NA	TRBJ2-1	TRBV7-2	NA	TGTGCCAGCAGCTTAACGCGCAGCAATGAGCAGTTCTTC	CASSLTRSNEQFF
NA	TRBJ2-1	TRBV29-1	TRBD2	TGCAGCGTTGATCTGCCCGGGGGGGCCGTCAATGAGCAGTTCTTC	CSVDLPGGAVNEQFF
few	TRBJ2-2	TRBV6-2/TRBV6-3	NA	TGTGCCAGCAGTTACGGGATTGGAGGGGCCACCGGGGAGCTGTTTTTT	CASSYGIGGATGELFF
NA	TRBJ1-1	TRBV3-1	NA	TGTGCCAGTAAAACAGTAGGCACTGAAGCTTTCTTT	CASKTVGTEAFF
NA	TRBJ1-5	TRBV12-5	NA	TGTGCTAGTGGTTCCGACGTATGGCCCCAGCATTTT	CASGSDVWPQHF
NA	TRBJ2-2	TRBV6-2/TRBV6-3	NA	TGTGCCAGCAGTTACCTAACAGGGACCGGGGAGCTGTTTTTT	CASSYLTGTGELFF
NA	TRBJ1-5	TRBV2	NA	TGTGCCAGCACCGCGGGCCCTATAGGGCCCCAGCATTTT	CASTAGPIGPQHF
NA	TRBJ2-5	TRBV27	TRBD1	TGTGCCAGCAGTAAGCCGGGACAGGGTCGGGAGACCCAGTACTTC	CASSKPGQGRETQYF
many	TRBJ1-1	TRBV3-1	NA	TGTGCCAGCAGCCCTGGGGGGGCAAACACTGAAGCTTTCTTT	CASSPGGANTEAFF
NA	TRBJ2-7	TRBV18	NA	TGTGCCAGCTCACCACCCAACCCGGGGAACTACGAGCAGTACTTC	CASSPPNPGNYEQYF
few	TRBJ2-5	TRBV21-1	NA	TGTGCCAGCAGCCCAAAGGTGGGACTAGCGGACCAAGAGACCCAGTACTTC	CASSPKVGLADQETQYF
NA	TRBJ2-7	TRBV6-1	TRBD1	TGTGCCAGCAGTGATGGGACAGGGGGGAGCTCCTACGAGCAGTACTTC	CASSDGTGGSSYEQYF
NA	TRBJ1-6	TRBV28	NA	TGTGCCAGCAGTGCCCCTAGCAATTCACCCCTCCACTTT	CASSAPSNSPLHF
once	TRBJ1-2	TRBV6-5	TRBD1	TGTGCCAGCAAACCGACAGGGTCAAACTATGGCTACACCTTC	CASKPTGSNYGYTF
once	TRBJ1-1	TRBV20-1	NA	TGCAGTGCCCGTCCCTTAACGGACACTGAAGCTTTCTTT	CSARPLTDTEAFF
few	TRBJ1-1	TRBV7-2	TRBD1	TGTGCCAGCAGTTTAGACAGGGGGAAAGCTTTCTTT	CASSLDRGKAFF
NA	TRBJ2-7	TRBV4-3	NA	TGCGCCAGCAGCCAACTACAGGGAGGTGAGCAGTACTTC	CASSQLQGGEQYF
NA	TRBJ2-3	TRBV6-5	NA	TGTGCCAGCAGTTACTCGTCGGTAGCGGATACGCAGTATTTT	CASSYSSVADTQYF
NA	TRBJ1-3	TRBV5-1	TRBD1	TGCGCCAGCAGCCTGCGGACAGGGACTGGAAACACCATATATTTT	CASSLRTGTGNTIYF
NA	TRBJ1-6	TRBV20-1	NA	TGCAGTGCTAGAGAGGGCACAGCCATGAAAGTACCCCTCCACTTT	CSAREGTAMKVPLHF
few	TRBJ1-2	TRBV10-3	NA	TGTGCCATCAGCGATCCCTGGGACGGCTACACCTTC	CAISDPWDGYTF
many	TRBJ1-2	TRBV7-9	NA	TGTGCCAGCAGTTTCGGCAGCTATGGCTACACCTTC	CASSFGSYGYTF
NA	TRBJ1-2	TRBV6-5	TRBD1	TGTGCCAGCAGCCAGGTGGTAGGGACAGGGACCTATGGCTACACCTTC	CASSQVVGTGTYGYTF
NA	TRBJ1-2	TRBV7-9	NA	TGTGCCAGCAGCCCCTCGCCGAGCTACTATGGCGACACCTTC	CASSPSPSYYGDTF
NA	TRBJ1-2	TRBV7-9	NA	TGTGCCAGCAGCTCCATTTCCCCGATTCTGGGCTACACCTTC	CASSSISPILGYTF
NA	TRBJ2-7	TRBV11-2	TRBD2	TGTGCCAGCAGCTTATCTAGCGGGTACTCCTACAATGAGCAGTACTTC	CASSLSSGYSYNEQYF
NA	TRBJ2-7	TRBV5-1	TRBD2	TGCGCCAGCAGCTTGGAGGGTAGCGGGGGGTCTTCCTACGAGCAGTACTTC	CASSLEGSGGSSYEQYF
NA	TRBJ1-1	TRBV20-1	TRBD1	TGCAGTGCTTTACCGGACAGGGACACTGAAGCTTTCTTT	CSALPDRDTEAFF
many	TRBJ2-1	TRBV29-1	TRBD2	TGCAGCGTCCTAACTAGCGGGGGGACCTACAATGAGCAGTTCTTC	CSVLTSGGTYNEQFF
NA	TRBJ1-2	TRBV25-1	TRBD1	TGTGCCAGCAGTGAATTTAGGACAGGGTCTGGCTACACCTTC	CASSEFRTGSGYTF
NA	TRBJ1-2	TRBV9	TRBD1	TGTGCCAGCGGCGTAGCCTCGACAGGGAACTATGGCTACACCTTC	CASGVASTGNYGYTF
NA	TRBJ2-5	TRBV30	NA	TGTGCCTGGAGTATGGGTACAGAGACCCAGTACTTC	CAWSMGTETQYF
few	TRBJ1-4	TRBV28	NA	TGTGCCAGCAGCCCCATCAGGAATGAAAAACTGTTTTTT	CASSPIRNEKLFF
NA	TRBJ1-2	TRBV12-3/TRBV12-4	NA	TGTGCCAGCAGTTTAGAGAGTGGAGGAGTATATGGCTACACCTTC	CASSLESGGVYGYTF